This T cell receptor beta chain was recorded in a study of CD8+ T cells in alopecia areata. Study results and caveats: Since there was just one nonresponder, nobody can yet say how baseline CD8+ expansion ties to response.

cDNA reverse transcribed from extracted RNA served as the sequencing template. Measured with immunoSEQ multiplex PCR; TCRdb has only the in-frame clones, and not every one. The sample carries about 210,000 clones, 64% recorded once. V was pared by 3 bases and J by 11 bases, with 11 bases of the junction left unmatched. The germline V gene encodes CDR1 SGHKS and CDR2 YYEKEE (reference sequence). The CDR3 runs 14 residues. This clone showed up just a few times. Its target is not known. Documented treatment: oral pan-JAK inhibitor, 5-10 mg twice daily. The material was CD4+ T cells sorted from blood, obtained at week 4, from a patient treated with tofacitinib. The chain uses TRBV5-5 and TRBJ1-5, with 7 bases identical to TRBD1. The receptor's source is a human donor with alopecia areata. CDR3 amino acids: CASSWGGTAGAQHF. CDR3 coding DNA: TGTGCCAGCAGCTGGGGTGGGACAGCGGGCGCCCAGCATTTT. Supplemented by reference TRBV5-5 and TRBJ1-5, the full variable domain reads DAGVTQSPTHLIKTRGQQVTLRCSPISGHKSVSWYQQVLGQGPQFIFQYYEKEERGRGNFPDRFSARQFPNYSSELNVNALLLGDSALYLCASSWGGTAGAQHFGDGTRLSIL.